These 26 T cell receptor beta chains were sequenced from one sample in a study of blood T cells in healthy people across ages. Through a sample-barcoded 5' primer and a J-beta primer mix, a second PCR was run for roughly 6 to 11 cycles. TCRdb processed the 5' RACE reads anew with MiXCR; each CDR3 protein has one entry. Altogether around 1,500,000 distinct CDR3 sequences are present, 42% being singletons, with the ten largest covering 6.5% to 10%. What was sequenced was blood. Receptors were obtained from a young woman in good health.

The V and J genes are TRBV10-3 and TRBJ2-3; 11 bases map to TRBD1. The CDR3 is made up of 18 amino acids. V shed 0 bases and J 3 bases; nucleotides not matched to a gene: 8. Germline loops: CDR1 ENHRY, CDR2 SYGVKD. In nucleotides, the CDR3 is TGTGCCATCAGTGAGTCTCAAGGACAGGGGGCGTTTACAGATACGCAGTATTTT. It specifies CAISESQGQGAFTDTQYF.

This clonotype showed up just a few times. The V gene is TRBV20-1, the J gene TRBJ2-1; possibly TRBD2 for D (6 bases). This CDR3 has 17 residues. The V gene's germline CDR1 is DFQATT and CDR2 SNEGSKA (reference sequence). V was clipped by 0 bases and J by 5 bases, with 20 bases between them. The CDR3 DNA follows: TGCAGTGCTAGAGATCGCCTGGCGGCGGGGAAGAACAATGAGCAGTTCTTC. Its protein product is CSARDRLAAGKNNEQFF.

This clonotype was counted between two and nine times. This chain connects TRBV12-5 to TRBJ2-3; D is possibly TRBD1 (6 bases). The V gene's germline CDR1 is LGHNT and CDR2 FRNRAP. The CDR3 sequence is 14 residues long. Trimming removed 5 bases at V and 2 bases at J, with 11 bases between. Here the CDR3 reads CASGLGQSTDTQYF. The CDR3 nucleotides are TGTGCTAGTGGTCTAGGACAGTCCACAGATACGCAGTATTTT.

The count of this clonotype is one. This sequence joins TRBV6-2 or TRBV6-3 and TRBJ2-7, with TRBD2 identical over 9 bases. CDR1 and CDR2 (germline): MNHEY, SVGEGT. V dropped 1 base and J dropped 0; count of bases not matched to a gene: 7. The CDR3 consists of 17 residues. CDR3 protein: CASSYYRLAEISYEQYF. The CDR3 DNA sequence: TGTGCCAGCAGTTACTACCGACTAGCGGAGATCTCCTACGAGCAGTACTTC.

The rearrangement uses TRBV6-5 and TRBJ2-2, with 7 nucleotides matching TRBD2. Per the germline V gene, CDR1 is MNHEY and CDR2 is SVGAGI. Trimming removed 6 bases from V and 6 bases from J; junction bases left unmatched: 4. The CDR3 runs 13 residues. CDR3 residues: CASRISGSGELFF. The CDR3 bases are TGTGCCAGCAGGATTAGCGGGTCCGGGGAGCTGTTTTTT.

This clonotype was recorded a few times. The chain is built from TRBV20-1 and TRBJ1-5; TRBD1 aligns across 7 bases. From germline, CDR1 is DFQATT and CDR2 SNEGSKA (reference sequence). The CDR3 is made up of 15 amino acids. The V segment lost 5 bases and the J segment 2 bases; nucleotides outside the gene matches: 9. CDR3 bases: TGCAGTGCTCCACAGGGGTCGGGCGGCAATCAGCCCCAGCATTTT. Its translation: CSAPQGSGGNQPQHF.

This chain uses TRBV2 with TRBJ2-1; a weak D match, TRBD2 (5 bases). The length of the CDR3 is 11 residues. Germline CDR1 SNHLY, CDR2 FYNNEI. V lost 11 bases and J 9 bases, leaving 14 bases between the germline ends. The chain's CDR3 is CALRRGSEQFF. The CDR3 region has the DNA TGTGCCCTACGTCGGGGTTCTGAGCAGTTCTTC. Drawing the rest from reference TRBV2 and TRBJ2-1, the complete variable domain is EPEVTQTPSHQVTQMGQEVILRCVPISNHLYFYWYRQILGQKVEFLVSFYNNEISEKSEIFDDQFSVERPDGSNFTLKIRSTKLEDSAMYFCALRRGSEQFFGPGTRLTVL.

The rearrangement links TRBV20-1 to TRBJ2-1, with D possibly being TRBD1 (5 bases). The V gene lost 6 bases and the J gene lost 0 bases, with 12 bases spanning the gap. The CDR3 totals 14 residues. The germline V gene encodes CDR1 DFQATT and CDR2 SNEGSKA (reference sequence). Here the CDR3 DNA reads TGCAGTGCAACCCCCAGGGCCTCCTACAATGAGCAGTTCTTC. This codes for CSATPRASYNEQFF.

CDR3 amino acids: CASSAGPYGEQFF. CDR3 nucleotides: TGTGCCAGCAGCGCGGGCCCTTACGGTGAGCAGTTCTTC. The genes are TRBV7-2 and TRBJ2-1, with a tentative D call TRBD2 (5 bases). V lost 5 bases to trimming and J lost 9 bases, with 14 bases between them. CDR1 is SGHTA and CDR2 is FQGNSA in the germline V gene. CDR3 size: 13 residues.

This clonotype was observed a few times. This chain uses TRBV25-1 with TRBJ2-1; 7 bases align to TRBD1. The CDR3 extends over 14 amino acids. CDR1 MGHDK and CDR2 SYGVNS come from the germline V gene. Losses at the gene ends were 5 bases for V and 8 bases for J; bases not matched to a gene: 9. Here the CDR3 reads CASSPTFDRDEQFF. The CDR3 region has the DNA TGTGCCAGCAGTCCCACGTTCGACAGGGATGAGCAGTTCTTC.

In its sample, this clonotype was seen a few times. A much larger clone is a single base away; this may be a read error. In nucleotides, the CDR3 is TGTGCCAGCAGCTTACAGGACACCGGGGAGCTGTTTTTT. Translated: CASSLQDTGELFF. This chain connects TRBV7-2 to TRBJ2-2; D uncertain. The CDR3 has 13 residues. Trimming took off 2 bases at V and 3 bases at J, with 4 bases between the two ends. Germline V lookup: CDR1 SGHTA, CDR2 FQGNSA.

This clonotype has more than one count but fewer than ten. The junction departs from the called germline gene at one end, perhaps through a read error. The chain carries TRBV7-7 and TRBJ2-7; tentatively, D is TRBD2 (6 bases). The CDR3 totals 17 residues. Germline CDR1 and CDR2: SSHAT and FNYEAQ (reference sequence). CDR3 sequence: CASSRPGLVIAAYEQYF. DNA of the CDR3: TGTGCTAGCAGCCGACCGGGACTTGTTATTGCCGCCTACGAGCAGTACTTC.

The rearrangement uses TRBV20-1 and TRBJ2-1; 8 nucleotides line up with TRBD2. Germline V CDR1 and CDR2: DFQATT, SNEGSKA (reference sequence). This CDR3 contains 15 residues. The V gene end was trimmed by 4 bases and the J gene end by 8 bases; junction bases not matched to a gene: 13. The CDR3 region is CSAMSGGLEKYEQFF. The DNA of the CDR3 is TGCAGTGCTATGTCGGGGGGGCTCGAGAAGTATGAGCAGTTCTTC.

The rearrangement uses TRBV7-2 and TRBJ2-5; 9 bases are shared with TRBD2. With V trimmed by 2 bases and J by 3 bases, 10 bases remained unmatched. The CDR3 sequence is 17 residues long. The germline V gene has CDR1 SGHTA and CDR2 FQGNSA. CDR3 bases: TGTGCCAGCAGCTTAATCTATGTAGCGGGAGCCGAAGAGACCCAGTACTTC. Its translation is CASSLIYVAGAEETQYF.

This chain links TRBV3-1 with TRBJ2-5; 10 bases line up with TRBD2. The CDR3 runs 14 residues. Looked up from germline, CDR1 is LGHDT and CDR2 is YNNKEL (reference sequence). The trim removed 3 bases at V and 4 bases at J, leaving 2 bases unmatched. This CDR3 is CASSHLAGAETQYF. In nucleotides, the CDR3 is TGTGCCAGCAGCCATCTAGCGGGAGCAGAGACCCAGTACTTC.

The gene calls are TRBV11-2 and TRBJ1-1; D may be TRBD1 (6 bases). CDR3 length: 15 residues. Trimming shortened V by 3 bases and J by 4 bases, and 15 bases separated the two germline ends. From germline, CDR1 is SGHAT and CDR2 FQNNGV. The CDR3 reads CASSFGGGSGTEAFF. For the CDR3, the DNA is TGTGCCAGCAGCTTCGGGGGGGGCTCCGGCACTGAAGCTTTCTTT.

The gene calls are TRBV20-1 and TRBJ1-1; D ambiguous. Trimming cost V 0 bases and J 1 base, with 9 bases left between them. This CDR3 has 14 amino acids. CDR1 and CDR2 (germline): DFQATT, SNEGSKA (reference sequence). The DNA for the CDR3 is TGCAGTGCTAGAGATGGGTGGGCGAACACTGAAGCTTTCTTT. The encoded protein is CSARDGWANTEAFF.

The genes are TRBV4-1 and TRBJ1-2; D unresolved. CDR1 is MGHRA and CDR2 is YSYEKL in the germline V gene. V was cut by 1 base and J by 0 bases, with 9 bases left in between. CDR3 length equals 15 residues. CDR3 DNA: TGCGCCAGCAGCCAAGGGGCAGGAACTAACTATGGCTACACCTTC. Its protein is CASSQGAGTNYGYTF.

This chain links TRBV6-6 with TRBJ2-3; the match to TRBD2 covers 16 bases. The germline gives CDR1 MNHNY, CDR2 SVGAGI (reference sequence). The CDR3 runs 17 residues. J gave up 2 bases and V 6 bases, and 5 bases lay outside the gene matches. The CDR3 DNA reads as TGTGCCAGCAGATCCGGGACTAGCGGGAGGGTCACAGATACGCAGTATTTT. Its protein is CASRSGTSGRVTDTQYF.

There are a few counts of this clonotype. This chain joins TRBV25-1 and TRBJ1-2; 8 nucleotides agree with TRBD1. This CDR3 has 15 amino acids. J was trimmed by 4 bases and V by 4 bases; bases with no gene match: 8. The germline V gene encodes CDR1 MGHDK and CDR2 SYGVNS. The CDR3 DNA is TGTGCCAGCAGTGGAAGCGGGACAGGTGTCTATGGCTACACCTTC. Amino acids: CASSGSGTGVYGYTF.

This chain connects TRBV19 to TRBJ1-6, with D possibly being TRBD1 (5 bases). Trimming removed 3 bases at V and 11 bases at J, with 17 bases between. Germline V gene sequence: CDR1 LNHDA, CDR2 SQIVND (reference sequence). The CDR3 is 15 amino acids. This CDR3 is CASSMGTEGVTPLHF. Here the CDR3 DNA reads TGTGCCAGTAGTATGGGGACGGAAGGTGTGACACCCCTCCACTTT.

The gene calls are TRBV20-1 and TRBJ2-3; 11 nucleotides line up with TRBD2. The CDR3 spans 15 residues. The ends lost 3 bases at V and 6 bases at J; junction bases unmatched: 8. Germline assignment: CDR1 DFQATT and CDR2 SNEGSKA (reference sequence). CDR3 nucleotides: TGCAGTGCTAGCCCTAGCGGGGGGCCTTCGGATACGCAGTATTTT. It is translated as CSASPSGGPSDTQYF.

This clonotype was recorded a few times. The V gene is TRBV5-1, the J gene TRBJ2-1; TRBD2 might be the D (5 bases). V dropped 4 bases and J dropped 0 bases, with 11 bases sitting between them. Germline loops: CDR1 SGHRS, CDR2 YFSETQ. The CDR3 spans 15 residues. The CDR3 here is CASSGRESSYNEQFF. CDR3 nucleotides: TGCGCCAGCAGCGGACGGGAAAGCTCCTACAATGAGCAGTTCTTC.

Only a few counts were recorded for this clonotype. The chain employs TRBV7-6 and TRBJ2-5; TRBD2 agrees at 14 bases. The germline gives CDR1 SGHVS, CDR2 FNYEAQ. This CDR3 is built from 19 residues. V shed 5 bases and J 2 bases; nucleotides not matched to a gene: 13. CDR3 coding DNA: TGTGCCAGCAGCCCGGGACTAGCGGGGGCCGGGGGTATACAAGAGACCCAGTACTTC. Translation gives CASSPGLAGAGGIQETQYF.

J is TRBJ2-3 and V is TRBV12-3 or TRBV12-4, with 7 bases fitting TRBD2. The CDR3 is 14 residues long. V trimming: 5 bases; J trimming: 3 bases; junction bases outside the gene matches: 5. CDR3 DNA sequence: TGTGCCAGCAGTGCCTTAGCGGGTACAGATACGCAGTATTTT. Its translation is CASSALAGTDTQYF.

This clonotype occurred a few times. J is TRBJ2-3 and V is TRBV28; tentatively, D is TRBD2 (5 bases). CDR1 is MDHEN and CDR2 is SYDVKM in the germline V gene. The V and J ends lost 10 bases and 2 bases respectively, with 19 bases between them. The CDR3 runs 15 residues. CDR3 loop: CATERSGIPTDTQYF. As DNA, the CDR3 is TGTGCCACCGAGAGGTCCGGGATTCCCACAGATACGCAGTATTTT.